This record concerns one TCR beta chain sequence. This CDR3 spans 19 amino acids. Germline loops: CDR1 KGHDR, CDR2 SFDVKD. The J segment lost 0 bases and the V segment lost 2 bases, leaving 7 bases of the junction unmatched. This specimen belongs to a study of blood T cell repertoires in COVID-19. Generated by immunoSEQ multiplex PCR, the TCRdb table keeps only in-frame clones and is missing some. In the table there are some 110,000 clones, 70% to 80% of which are singletons. This sequence joins TRBV24-1 and TRBJ2-3; 13 bases agree with TRBD2. This sequence was found in a man aged 50-60 years with acute or convalescent COVID-19. The specimen was peripheral blood. The CDR3 region is CATSDWTGTSGTSTDTQYF. CDR3 nucleotides: TGTGCCACCAGTGATTGGACCGGGACTAGCGGGACCAGCACAGATACGCAGTATTTT.